The 32 T cell receptor beta chains given below trace back to one sample, sequenced in a study of blood T cell repertoires in COVID-19. Here immunoSEQ multiplex PCR was the method, and the copy in TCRdb shows in-frame clones only, minus some. This table holds 70,000 to 95,000 clones, roughly 90% found once. The sample comprised peripheral blood. These receptors were obtained from a middle-aged man with COVID-19, enrolled during active disease.

The count of this clone is one. This sequence joins TRBV10-3 and TRBJ1-1; 7 nucleotides align to TRBD1. Germline trimming cut 0 bases from V and 7 bases from J; bases unmatched to any gene: 5. The length of the CDR3 is 14 residues. Germline V gene data show CDR1 as ENHRY and CDR2 as SYGVKD. The CDR3: CAISESHRGIEAFF. The CDR3 region has the DNA TGTGCCATCAGTGAGTCTCACAGGGGTATTGAAGCTTTCTTT.

The J gene is TRBJ1-1, the V gene TRBV7-8, with D maybe TRBD1 (6 bases). CDR3 length: 15 residues. The V gene lost 7 bases and the J gene lost 1 base, with 16 bases spanning the gap. Germline lookup yields CDR1 SGHVS and CDR2 FQNEAQ. The DNA for the CDR3 is TGTGCCAGCAAAAAGTTGGGCAGGGGGAACACTGAAGCTTTCTTT. Its protein is CASKKLGRGNTEAFF.

The chain recombines TRBV27 with TRBJ2-7; 15 nucleotides agree with TRBD2. The J segment lost 3 bases and the V segment lost 3 bases, leaving 15 bases of the junction unmatched. This CDR3 is 20 amino acids long. Germline assignment: CDR1 MNHEY and CDR2 SMNVEV (reference sequence). The CDR3 DNA is TGTGCCAGCAGTTTTACCACCGGGACTAGCGGGGGGTACCGCCTCTACGAGCAGTACTTC. Translation gives CASSFTTGTSGGYRLYEQYF.

This rearrangement joins TRBV5-1 to TRBJ2-3; D is ambiguous. The V end was cut by 6 bases, the J end by 0 bases, with 11 bases between. The CDR3 consists of 14 residues. Per the germline V gene, CDR1 is SGHRS and CDR2 is YFSETQ. CDR3 in amino acids: CASKEISSTDTQYF. Written as DNA, the CDR3 is TGCGCCAGCAAAGAGATTTCTAGCACAGATACGCAGTATTTT.

The chain links TRBV29-1 to TRBJ1-1; tentative D call: TRBD1 (5 bases). The germline V gene has CDR1 SQVTM and CDR2 ANQGSEA. The CDR3 totals 11 residues. V was pared by 5 bases and J by 6 bases, with 10 bases between. The CDR3 is CSVSGSAEAFF. The CDR3 DNA reads as TGCAGCGTTTCAGGGTCGGCTGAAGCTTTCTTT. Full variable domain (rest looked up from reference TRBV29-1 and TRBJ1-1): SAVISQKPSRDICQRGTSLTIQCQVDSQVTMMFWYRQQPGQSLTLIATANQGSEATYESGFVIDKFPISRPNLTFSTLTVSNMSPEDSSIYLCSVSGSAEAFFGQGTRLTVV.

The chain combines TRBV7-8 with TRBJ2-7, with D possibly being TRBD2 (5 bases). Germline lookup yields CDR1 SGHVS and CDR2 FQNEAQ. This CDR3 comprises 13 residues. V lost 3 bases, J lost 3 bases, and 9 bases lay in between. The CDR3 spells CASSFGELYEQYF. CDR3 DNA: TGTGCCAGCAGCTTTGGGGAGCTCTACGAGCAGTACTTC.

This clone was detected only a few times. V gene TRBV5-1 combines with J gene TRBJ1-2; no clear D. The CDR3 extends over 13 amino acids. The germline V and J ends were trimmed by 3 bases and 3 bases, with 9 bases remaining between them. In germline, CDR1 is SGHRS, CDR2 YFSETQ. The chain's CDR3 is CASSSEADYGYTF. As DNA, the CDR3 is TGCGCCAGCAGCTCAGAGGCAGACTATGGCTACACCTTC.

As DNA, the CDR3 is TGTGCCAGCAGTGAACTCTCAGGGGTGGTAGGAAACACCATATATTTT. Amino acid sequence: CASSELSGVVGNTIYF. The rearrangement joins TRBV2 to TRBJ1-3, with D possibly matching TRBD1 (6 bases). The CDR3 covers 16 residues. Trimming left V 2 bases short and J 4 bases short, with 15 bases between. Germline V gives CDR1 SNHLY, CDR2 FYNNEI.

V gene TRBV5-6 combines with J gene TRBJ2-4; perhaps TRBD2 as D (5 bases). The CDR3 length is 16 residues. V was trimmed by 1 base and J by 0 bases, leaving 11 bases between them. The germline V gene encodes CDR1 SGHDT and CDR2 YYEEEE. CDR3 amino acids: CASSLFGKLAKNIQYF. In nucleotides, the CDR3 is TGTGCCAGCAGCTTGTTCGGGAAGCTAGCCAAAAACATTCAGTACTTC.

The chain has TRBV19 and TRBJ2-3; D call uncertain. CDR3 length: 13 amino acids. Trimming shortened V by 2 bases and J by 3 bases, and 6 bases separated the two germline ends. Per germline, CDR1 LNHDA and CDR2 SQIVND (reference sequence). The CDR3 spells CASSIYWTDTQYF. In DNA form, the CDR3 reads TGTGCCAGTAGTATATACTGGACAGATACGCAGTATTTT. The full variable domain, with the rest looked up from reference TRBV19 and TRBJ2-3, is DGGITQSPKYLFRKEGQNVTLSCEQNLNHDAMYWYRQDPGQGLRLIYYSQIVNDFQKGDIAEGYSVSREKKESFPLTVTSAQKNPTAFYLCASSIYWTDTQYFGPGTRLTVL.

The chain has TRBV9 and TRBJ2-1, with 9 nucleotides matching TRBD1. This CDR3 is 16 amino acids long. Germline V gives CDR1 SGDLS, CDR2 YYNGEE. The J segment lost 6 bases and the V segment lost 4 bases, leaving 11 bases of the junction unmatched. The CDR3 DNA is TGTGCCAGCAGCCCCGGTAACAGGGGGCGGATCAATGAGCAGTTCTTC. Translated: CASSPGNRGRINEQFF.

In DNA form, the CDR3 reads TGTGCCACCGGGGGCCGGGGGGTCACAGATACGCAGTATTTT. It encodes CATGGRGVTDTQYF. The rearrangement links TRBV10-3 to TRBJ2-3; possibly TRBD2 for D (7 bases). From germline, CDR1 is ENHRY and CDR2 SYGVKD. V lost 10 bases and J lost 2, with 16 bases in between. The CDR3 length is 14 residues.

This clone showed up just once. The chain combines TRBV14 with TRBJ1-1; 9 positions match TRBD1. CDR3 length equals 15 residues. CDR1 SGHDN and CDR2 FVKESK come from the germline V gene. The trim removed 4 bases at V and 2 bases at J, leaving 5 bases unmatched. In nucleotides, the CDR3 is TGTGCCAGCAGCCGGTTGGGACAGGGAAACACTGAAGCTTTCTTT. Translation: CASSRLGQGNTEAFF.

CDR3 in amino acids: CASSPFDSPNTEAFF. The CDR3 bases are TGTGCCAGCTCACCATTCGACAGCCCGAACACTGAAGCTTTCTTT. The chain is built from TRBV18 and TRBJ1-1; the D gene is possibly TRBD1 (5 bases). CDR1 KGHSH and CDR2 LQKENI come from the germline V gene. This CDR3 has 15 residues. V lost 2 bases to trimming and J lost 1 base, with 11 bases between them.

J is TRBJ2-1 and V is TRBV7-3, with TRBD2 identical over 9 bases. Looked up from germline, CDR1 is SGHTA and CDR2 is FQGTGA. This CDR3 has 19 amino acids. V shed 5 bases and J 0 bases; nucleotides not matched to a gene: 14. The CDR3: CASSPGTSSAASSYNEQFF. DNA of the CDR3: TGTGCCAGCAGCCCAGGGACTAGCTCGGCAGCGAGCTCCTACAATGAGCAGTTCTTC. Full variable domain (outside the CDR3, taken from reference TRBV7-3 and TRBJ2-1): GAGVSQTPSNKVTEKGKYVELRCDPISGHTALYWYRQSLGQGPEFLIYFQGTGAADDSGLPNDRFFAVRPEGSVSTLKIQRTERGDSAVYLCASSPGTSSAASSYNEQFFGPGTRLTVL.

This chain links TRBV5-6 with TRBJ2-2, with 10 bases lining up with TRBD2. Germline lookup yields CDR1 SGHDT and CDR2 YYEEEE. The CDR3 sequence is 15 residues long. After removal of 2 bases from V and 4 bases from J, the junction contained 2 bases not matched to a gene. CDR3 sequence reads: CASSLIAGGTGELFF. For the CDR3, the DNA is TGTGCCAGCAGCTTAATAGCGGGGGGCACCGGGGAGCTGTTTTTT.

The V gene is TRBV7-9, the J gene TRBJ2-2; tentative D call: TRBD1 (6 bases). V was pared by 5 bases and J by 3 bases, with 13 bases between. The germline V gene encodes CDR1 SEHNR and CDR2 FQNEAQ (reference sequence). The CDR3 runs 15 residues. CDR3 in amino acids: CASSPRGHHTGELFF. CDR3 bases: TGTGCCAGCAGCCCCAGGGGACACCACACCGGGGAGCTGTTTTTT.

The rearrangement joins TRBV18 to TRBJ2-3, with D possibly matching TRBD1 (5 bases). Germline-derived CDR1 and CDR2 are KGHSH and LQKENI. CDR3 length: 14 amino acids. V lost 0 bases and J lost 5, with 9 bases in between. Here the CDR3 DNA reads TGTGCCAGCTCACCACCAGGGGTCAAAGATACGCAGTATTTT. This translates into CASSPPGVKDTQYF.

This chain connects TRBV30 to TRBJ1-6; no firm D call. Deletions cut 0 bases from V and 6 bases from J, with 18 bases between. CDR1 and CDR2 (germline): GTSNPN, SVGIG (reference sequence). The CDR3 length is 17 residues. The CDR3 nucleotides read TGTGCCTGGAGTGTATCGGACTTCCCGGATCTTAATTCACCCCTCCACTTT. It yields the protein CAWSVSDFPDLNSPLHF. The full variable domain, its missing parts supplied by reference TRBV30 and TRBJ1-6, is SQTIHQWPATLVQPVGSPLSLECTVEGTSNPNLYWYRQAAGRGLQLLFYSVGIGQISSEVPQNLSASRPQDRQFILSSKKLLLSDSGFYLCAWSVSDFPDLNSPLHFGNGTRLTVT.

The rearrangement links TRBV9 to TRBJ2-3, with 8 bases matching TRBD2. The germline V gene has CDR1 SGDLS and CDR2 YYNGEE. The CDR3 extends over 15 amino acids. J was trimmed by 2 bases and V by 4 bases; bases with no gene match: 6. In nucleotides, the CDR3 is TGTGCCAGCAGCACATTAGCGGGGCCCACAGATACGCAGTATTTT. Its protein product is CASSTLAGPTDTQYF.

The chain recombines TRBV11-3 with TRBJ1-5; possible D gene TRBD1, 6 bases. The CDR3 runs to 19 residues. Trimming shortened V by 1 base and J by 5 bases, and 24 bases separated the two germline ends. Looked up from germline, CDR1 is SGHNT and CDR2 is YENEEA. CDR3 protein: CASSLGAGVEPRTDQPQHF. The CDR3 bases are TGTGCCAGCAGCTTAGGGGCAGGGGTGGAACCCCGCACCGATCAGCCCCAGCATTTT.

The chain employs TRBV4-2 and TRBJ2-1; TRBD1 might be the D (5 bases). Trimming shortened V by 4 bases and J by 5 bases, and 18 bases separated the two germline ends. The length of the CDR3 is 16 residues. In germline, CDR1 is LGHNA, CDR2 YNFKEQ. CDR3 nucleotides: TGTGCCAGCAGCCTAGAAGGGGTAAGAAATAACAATGAGCAGTTCTTC. Its translation: CASSLEGVRNNNEQFF.

The chain has TRBV9 and TRBJ2-7; D might be TRBD1 (6 bases). This CDR3 comprises 15 residues. Germline values: CDR1 SGDLS, CDR2 YYNGEE. Trimming left V 4 bases short and J 2 bases short, with 16 bases between. In DNA form, the CDR3 reads TGTGCCAGCAGCTTCCAGACAGGCACGGCCTACGAGCAGTACTTC. Translated: CASSFQTGTAYEQYF.

The rearrangement links TRBV6-6 to TRBJ2-7, with 10 bases that match TRBD1. Germline V gives CDR1 MNHNY, CDR2 SVGAGI (reference sequence). The J segment lost 3 bases and the V segment lost 6 bases, leaving 8 bases of the junction unmatched. This CDR3 region has 15 residues. The CDR3 region has the DNA TGTGCCAGCAGCCTGACAGGGGGCCCGTTCTACGAGCAGTACTTC. This translates into CASSLTGGPFYEQYF.

The V gene is TRBV5-1, the J gene TRBJ1-4; D call uncertain. CDR1 and CDR2 from the germline V gene are SGHRS and YFSETQ. V was trimmed by 4 bases and J by 7 bases, leaving 14 bases between them. The length of the CDR3 is 14 residues. The CDR3 loop reads CASSNRGVSEKLFF. The CDR3 DNA reads TGCGCCAGCAGCAACCGGGGTGTCTCTGAAAAACTGTTTTTT.

The chain carries TRBV3-1 (or the pseudogene TRBV3-2) and TRBJ2-1; the D gene is possibly TRBD2 (5 bases). CDR1 and CDR2 from the germline V gene are LGHDT and YNNKEL (reference sequence). Trimming shortened V by 4 bases and J by 12 bases, and 19 bases separated the two germline ends. CDR3 length equals 14 residues. The CDR3, as DNA: TGTGCCAGCAGCCCGAACCGTCCGGGAAATACGCAGTTCTTC. Translation gives CASSPNRPGNTQFF.

This clone was recorded only once. The rearrangement links TRBV5-1 to TRBJ2-1; TRBD2 aligns across 15 bases. Germline CDR1 is SGHRS and CDR2 is YFSETQ. The CDR3 is 16 residues long. Trimming removed 4 bases from V and 5 bases from J; junction bases left unmatched: 4. CDR3 nucleotide sequence: TGCGCCAGCAGCGCCGGGACTAGCGGGGGGAACAATGAGCAGTTCTTC. Translating it yields CASSAGTSGGNNEQFF.

The genes are TRBV29-1 and TRBJ2-7, with TRBD1 matching 11 bases. Per germline, CDR1 SQVTM and CDR2 ANQGSEA. With 1 base clipped from V and 6 bases from J, the junction kept 14 bases outside the gene matches. The CDR3 consists of 17 residues. In DNA form, the CDR3 reads TGCAGCGTTGAAGGGCTTGGGGGACAGGGGGTCATGGGCGAGCAGTACTTC. Protein: CSVEGLGGQGVMGEQYF.

The CDR3 region is CAISELADQPQHF. CDR3 nucleotide sequence: TGTGCCATCAGTGAGTTGGCAGATCAGCCCCAGCATTTT. The chain uses TRBV10-3 and TRBJ1-5; D is unclear. Looked up from germline, CDR1 is ENHRY and CDR2 is SYGVKD. This CDR3 is 13 amino acids long. V lost 1 base to trimming and J lost 5 bases, with 6 bases between them.

The CDR3 region has the DNA TGTGCCAGCAGCGAGGGACCGGCGGGGACTGAAGCTTTCTTT. This encodes CASSEGPAGTEAFF. This chain links TRBV7-2 with TRBJ1-1; weak D call: TRBD1 (5 bases). The V gene lost 5 bases and the J gene lost 5 bases, with 15 bases spanning the gap. The CDR3 length is 14 residues. The germline V gene encodes CDR1 SGHTA and CDR2 FQGNSA. The full variable domain, rest sourced from reference TRBV7-2 and TRBJ1-1, is GAGVSQSPSNKVTEKGKDVELRCDPISGHTALYWYRQSLGQGLEFLIYFQGNSAPDKSGLPSDRFSAERTGGSVSTLTIQRTQQEDSAVYLCASSEGPAGTEAFFGQGTRLTVV.

The chain links TRBV29-1 to TRBJ2-2, with D unclear. The germline V and J ends were trimmed by 4 bases and 2 bases, with 8 bases remaining between them. The CDR3 runs 13 residues. Germline assignment: CDR1 SQVTM and CDR2 ANQGSEA. The CDR3 nucleotides read TGCAGCGTTGGGAGCAGCAACACCGGGGAGCTGTTTTTT. Translating gives CSVGSSNTGELFF.

The chain combines TRBV3-1 (or the pseudogene TRBV3-2) with TRBJ2-1; 10 bases line up with TRBD2. This CDR3 comprises 15 residues. Germline-derived CDR1 and CDR2 are LGHDT and YNNKEL (reference sequence). V was clipped by 4 bases and J by 12 bases; unmatched bases: 12. CDR3 coding DNA: TGTGCCAGCAGCCCACCCACTAGCGGGGCGCACGGGCAGTTCTTC. As protein: CASSPPTSGAHGQFF.